This T cell receptor beta chain derives from a study of neurological immune-mediated disorders. General study points: HTLV-1-associated myelopathy led in TCR clonal expansion, while multiple sclerosis ranked lowest, below healthy controls.

This clonotype was recorded many times. Its antigen is unidentified. 5'RACE employing 10-nucleotide random UMIs yielded the cDNA. TCRdb independently ran MiXCR on the 5' RACE reads; one entry per CDR3 protein. The table has more than 25,000 distinct CDR3 sequences, just over 4% seen once. V lost 4 bases, J lost 3 bases, and 16 bases lay in between. This CDR3 is built from 14 residues. Germline V gene data show CDR1 as SQVTM and CDR2 as ANQGSEA. The TCR sequence derives from a middle-aged woman in good health. The rearrangement uses TRBV29-1 and TRBJ2-7; no reliable D call. Sequenced sample: CD4+ T cells from blood. CDR3 sequence: CSVVGGDLRYEQYF. The CDR3 bases are TGCAGCGTTGTAGGTGGAGACCTCCGCTACGAGCAGTACTTC.